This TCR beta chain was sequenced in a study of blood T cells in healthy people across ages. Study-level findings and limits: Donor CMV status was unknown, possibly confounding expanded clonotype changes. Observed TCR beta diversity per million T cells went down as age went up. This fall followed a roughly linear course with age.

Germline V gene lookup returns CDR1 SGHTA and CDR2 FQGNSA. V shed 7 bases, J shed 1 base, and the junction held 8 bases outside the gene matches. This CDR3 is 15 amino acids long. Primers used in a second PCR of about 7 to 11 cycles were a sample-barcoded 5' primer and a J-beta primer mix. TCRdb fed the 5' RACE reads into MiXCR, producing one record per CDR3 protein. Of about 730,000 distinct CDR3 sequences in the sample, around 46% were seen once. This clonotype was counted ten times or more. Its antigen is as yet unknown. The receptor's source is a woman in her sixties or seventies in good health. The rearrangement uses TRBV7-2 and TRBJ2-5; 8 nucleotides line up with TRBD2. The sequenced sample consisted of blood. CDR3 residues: CASNPAGALQETQYF. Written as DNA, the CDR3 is TGTGCCAGCAACCCAGCGGGGGCGCTCCAAGAGACCCAGTACTTC.